These 21 T cell receptor beta chains share one sample of origin, sequenced in a study of CD8+ T cells in alopecia areata. Extracted from the samples, RNA was reverse transcribed into cDNA to serve as the sequencing template. Clones were read by immunoSEQ multiplex PCR, and TCRdb kept only the in-frame ones, dropping some. The table includes about 200,000 clones, 56% detected once. Sequenced input: CD8+ T cells sorted from blood. The receptor source for this set is a human donor in good health.

This clone was detected only a few times. V usage is TRBV7-9 and J usage is TRBJ1-2; TRBD1 agrees at 11 bases. CDR3 size: 12 residues. CDR1 is SEHNR, CDR2 FQNEAQ, per germline (reference sequence). V dropped 8 bases and J dropped 8; count of bases not matched to a gene: 4. This CDR3 reads CASGQGAQGYTF. For the CDR3, the DNA is TGTGCCAGCGGACAGGGGGCGCAAGGCTACACCTTC.

In this sample, this clone turned up a few times. V gene TRBV6-5 combines with J gene TRBJ1-2; D gene uncertain. The CDR3 sequence is 13 residues long. The germline V gene encodes CDR1 MNHEY and CDR2 SVGAGI. Between the trimmed V and J ends, which lost 11 bases and 2 bases, there was a span of 15 bases. The CDR3 reads CACTFGPNYGYTF. The CDR3 DNA reads as TGTGCCTGTACCTTCGGACCGAACTATGGCTACACCTTC.

This clone came up a few times. This chain uses TRBV27 with TRBJ2-7, with D possibly matching TRBD2 (5 bases). V gave up 8 bases and J gave up 7 bases, with 9 bases separating them. The CDR3 sequence is 10 residues long. Germline V gives CDR1 MNHEY, CDR2 SMNVEV (reference sequence). The CDR3 protein is CASLPGEQYF. DNA of the CDR3: TGTGCCAGCCTGCCGGGGGAGCAGTACTTC.

V is TRBV9 and J is TRBJ1-1; D is uncertain. V lost 0 bases and J lost 6, with 12 bases in between. The CDR3 spans 14 residues. In germline, CDR1 is SGDLS, CDR2 YYNGEE. CDR3 nucleotide sequence: TGTGCCAGCAGCGTAGTATCCTCAGTCGCTGAAGCTTTCTTT. Translated, it gives CASSVVSSVAEAFF.

V and J are TRBV2 and TRBJ1-2; 7 bases align to TRBD1. The CDR3 is 12 residues long. CDR1 SNHLY and CDR2 FYNNEI come from the germline V gene. Losses at the gene ends were 9 bases for V and 1 base for J; bases not matched to a gene: 2. In DNA form, the CDR3 reads TGTGCCAGGGACAGGAATAACTATGGCTACACCTTC. Its protein is CARDRNNYGYTF.

V gene TRBV10-2 combines with J gene TRBJ2-5, with D maybe TRBD2 (6 bases). There are 14 residues in the CDR3. The germline gives CDR1 WSHSY, CDR2 SAAADI. Between the trimmed V and J ends, which lost 7 bases and 1 base, there was a span of 13 bases. In DNA form, the CDR3 reads TGCGCCAGCACCCAAGGGACTTCCCAAGAGACCCAGTACTTC. This translates into CASTQGTSQETQYF.

The J gene is TRBJ1-2, the V gene TRBV29-1; perhaps TRBD1 as D (5 bases). The CDR3 spans 12 residues. V gave up 6 bases and J gave up 6 bases, with 14 bases separating them. Germline assignment: CDR1 SQVTM and CDR2 ANQGSEA. The CDR3 nucleotides read TGCAGCGTCGGGGACGGACCAGATGGCTACACCTTC. This gives the protein CSVGDGPDGYTF.

The V and J genes are TRBV29-1 and TRBJ1-2, with D possibly TRBD1 on 5 matching bases. Germline CDR1 is SQVTM and CDR2 is ANQGSEA. There are 13 residues in the CDR3. V was pared by 6 bases and J by 8 bases, with 19 bases between. Written as DNA, the CDR3 is TGCAGCGTGGAGGGGCAGGGAGCCCAGGGCTACACCTTC. Residues: CSVEGQGAQGYTF.

This clone was picked up a small number of times. The V call is TRBV5-6, the J call TRBJ1-5, with D unresolved. In germline, CDR1 is SGHDT, CDR2 YYEEEE. Trimming took off 4 bases at V and 9 bases at J, with 17 bases between the two ends. This CDR3 has 14 residues. The CDR3 reads CASSLTTAGGPQHF. CDR3 coding DNA: TGTGCCAGCAGCCTTACGACTGCCGGAGGGCCCCAGCATTTT.

This clone was detected once. This chain joins TRBV6-5 and TRBJ1-2; no firm D call. Germline V lookup: CDR1 MNHEY, CDR2 SVGAGI. The CDR3 loop spans 13 amino acids. V dropped 2 bases and J dropped 5 bases, with 9 bases sitting between them. The CDR3 sequence: CASSYPSGYGYTF. The CDR3 DNA reads as TGTGCCAGCAGTTACCCCTCAGGATATGGCTACACCTTC.

The CDR3 here is CSVQGGDGYTF. CDR3 DNA sequence: TGCAGCGTGCAGGGGGGGGATGGCTACACCTTC. V and J are TRBV29-1 and TRBJ1-2; 7 bases line up with TRBD1. The CDR3 sequence is 11 residues long. V lost 6 bases to trimming and J lost 6 bases; unmatched junction nucleotides: 4. Per the germline V gene, CDR1 is SQVTM and CDR2 is ANQGSEA.

The chain recombines TRBV7-9 with TRBJ2-7; tentatively, D is TRBD1 (5 bases). The CDR3 runs 16 residues. V was trimmed by 1 base and J by 4 bases, leaving 17 bases between them. Germline CDR1 SEHNR, CDR2 FQNEAQ (reference sequence). The CDR3 is CASSLGSPEKGYEQYF. The DNA for the CDR3 is TGTGCCAGCAGCTTAGGAAGTCCGGAGAAGGGGTACGAGCAGTACTTC.

The genes are TRBV29-1 and TRBJ2-7; tentatively, D is TRBD1 (6 bases). The CDR3 runs 13 residues. Germline values: CDR1 SQVTM, CDR2 ANQGSEA. Deletions cut 7 bases from V and 2 bases from J, with 15 bases between. CDR3 nucleotides: TGCAGCGCTCACGGACAGAACACCTACGAGCAGTACTTC. It codes for CSAHGQNTYEQYF.

The table lists this clone with a few counts. This chain links TRBV6-1 with TRBJ1-2; 12 nucleotides line up with TRBD1. The ends lost 4 bases at V and 3 bases at J; junction bases unmatched: 9. The length of the CDR3 is 17 residues. Germline values: CDR1 MNHNS, CDR2 SASEGT. Here the CDR3 reads CASSGRDRGRRYYGYTF. CDR3 DNA: TGTGCCAGCAGTGGCCGGGACAGGGGGCGACGATACTATGGCTACACCTTC.

This clone occurred a few times. The CDR3, as DNA: TGTGCCTGGAGTGTACTGGGGCACGAGCAGTTCTTC. This encodes CAWSVLGHEQFF. This rearrangement joins TRBV30 to TRBJ2-1, with D perhaps TRBD1 (5 bases). There are 12 residues in the CDR3. Trimming took off 0 bases at V and 10 bases at J, with 10 bases between the two ends. In germline, CDR1 is GTSNPN, CDR2 SVGIG (reference sequence). Using reference TRBV30 and TRBJ2-1 for the parts outside the CDR3, the full variable domain is SQTIHQWPATLVQPVGSPLSLECTVEGTSNPNLYWYRQAAGRGLQLLFYSVGIGQISSEVPQNLSASRPQDRQFILSSKKLLLSDSGFYLCAWSVLGHEQFFGPGTRLTVL.

This rearrangement joins TRBV29-1 to TRBJ1-3; D not resolved. Germline loops: CDR1 SQVTM, CDR2 ANQGSEA. The CDR3 contains 14 residues. Trimming cost V 3 bases and J 3 bases, with 12 bases left between them. For the CDR3, the DNA is TGCAGCGTTGATGGAGGGCCCTATGGAAACACCATATATTTT. Protein product: CSVDGGPYGNTIYF.

The rearrangement joins TRBV6-1 to TRBJ1-1; D unresolved. The CDR3 extends over 15 amino acids. Germline assignment: CDR1 MNHNS and CDR2 SASEGT. The V end was cut by 0 bases, the J end by 0 bases, with 8 bases between. The CDR3 loop reads CASSEAGLLNTEAFF. CDR3 bases: TGTGCCAGCAGTGAAGCTGGACTCCTGAACACTGAAGCTTTCTTT.

In the case of this clone: The sample contains more than one DNA sequence encoding this CDR3. V gene TRBV5-1 combines with J gene TRBJ1-2; D is uncertain. The V end was cut by 0 bases, the J end by 0 bases, with 6 bases between. CDR3 length: 14 amino acids. From germline, CDR1 is SGHRS and CDR2 YFSETQ. CDR3 in DNA: TGCGCCAGCAGCTTGGACACGTCTAACTATGGCTACACCTTC. Its translation is CASSLDTSNYGYTF.

This chain connects TRBV4-1 to TRBJ1-1; 7 bases map to TRBD1. CDR1 and CDR2 from the germline V gene are MGHRA and YSYEKL. V gave up 1 base and J gave up 11 bases; unmatched junction bases: 13. The length of the CDR3 is 15 residues. DNA of the CDR3: TGCGCCAGCAGCCAAGTCACAGGGGCCACCCCGTCGGCTTTCTTT. Its protein product is CASSQVTGATPSAFF.

The chain employs TRBV2 and TRBJ2-7; no definite D call. CDR3 length: 15 residues. Trimming removed 0 bases at V and 0 bases at J, with 9 bases between. Germline-derived CDR1 and CDR2 are SNHLY and FYNNEI. DNA of the CDR3: TGTGCCAGCAGTGAAGCTTCAGGCACCTCCTACGAGCAGTACTTC. Its translation: CASSEASGTSYEQYF. The full variable domain, completed using reference TRBV2 and TRBJ2-7, is EPEVTQTPSHQVTQMGQEVILRCVPISNHLYFYWYRQILGQKVEFLVSFYNNEISEKSEIFDDQFSVERPDGSNFTLKIRSTKLEDSAMYFCASSEASGTSYEQYFGPGTRLTVT.

This clone was detected a few times. The rearrangement uses TRBV7-9 and TRBJ1-5; D unclear. Trimming removed 3 bases from V and 3 bases from J, with 3 bases in between. The V gene's germline CDR1 is SEHNR and CDR2 FQNEAQ (reference sequence). The CDR3 has 12 amino acids. The CDR3 protein is CASSFFNQPQHF. For the CDR3, the DNA is TGTGCCAGCAGCTTTTTCAATCAGCCCCAGCATTTT.